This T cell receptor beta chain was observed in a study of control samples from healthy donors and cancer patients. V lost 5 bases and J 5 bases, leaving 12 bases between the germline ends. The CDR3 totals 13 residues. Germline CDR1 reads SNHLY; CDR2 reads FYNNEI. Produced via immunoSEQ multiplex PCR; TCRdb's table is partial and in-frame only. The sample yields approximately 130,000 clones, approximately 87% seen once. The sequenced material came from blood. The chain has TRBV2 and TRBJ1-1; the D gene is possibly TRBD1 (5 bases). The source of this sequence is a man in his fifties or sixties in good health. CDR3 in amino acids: CASSPRGVTEAFF. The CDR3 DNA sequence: TGTGCCAGCAGTCCTCGGGGGGTGACTGAAGCTTTCTTT.